The clone carrying this TCR beta chain showed up just once. Germline is not matched at one junction end, which may reflect a read error. The data were obtained in a study of cytomegalovirus exposure and HLA in healthy donors. Germline CDR1 SEHNR, CDR2 FQNEAQ (reference sequence). The CDR3 contains 12 residues. PCR employed 60 Vbeta and 13 Jbeta primers. Clones were read by immunoSEQ multiplex PCR, and TCRdb kept only the in-frame ones, dropping some. The sample contains about 170,000 clones, around 77% of which appear only once. The receptor comes from a female donor in good health and CMV-seronegative. This chain links TRBV7-9 with TRBJ2-7; 7 bases are a match to TRBD1. The specimen sequenced was PBMCs. The CDR3 sequence is CSSSWETGPSIF. CDR3 DNA: TGTTCCAGCAGCTGGGAGACAGGGCCCTCGATCTTC. The complete variable domain, with remaining parts taken from reference TRBV7-9 and TRBJ2-7, reads DTGVSQNPRHKITKRGQNVTFRCDPISEHNRLYWYRQTLGQGPEFLTYFQNEAQLEKSRLLSDRFSAERPKGSFSTLEIQRTEQGDSAMYLCSSSWETGPSIFGPGTRLTVT.